The T cell receptor (beta chain) under discussion was sequenced for a study of graft-versus-host responses after intestinal transplantation. The study, taken as a whole, reports: The marrow of recipients harbored GvH clones, and ileum or blood showed some of them first.

Of note for this clone: Its antigen is still unknown.

The CDR3 has 16 residues. V gave up 0 bases and J gave up 6 bases, with 17 bases separating them. Germline V gene data show CDR1 as SGHRS and CDR2 as YFSETQ. Produced via immunoSEQ multiplex PCR; TCRdb's table is partial and in-frame only. This table has tens of thousands of clones, 85% to 95% appearing once. The sample in question was unstimulated CD8+ T cells sorted from spleen or lymph node cells, obtained before transplant. The TCR sequence derives from a human donor who was the organ donor for an intestinal transplant. This chain joins TRBV5-1 and TRBJ2-3; TRBD1 might be the D (7 bases). The CDR3 spells CASSLGTAAGGDTQYF. CDR3 nucleotides: TGCGCCAGCAGCTTGGGAACGGCGGCAGGGGGGGATACGCAGTATTTT. The full variable domain, rest sourced from reference TRBV5-1 and TRBJ2-3, is KAGVTQTPRYLIKTRGQQVTLSCSPISGHRSVSWYQQTPGQGLQFLFEYFSETQRNKGNFPGRFSGRQFSNSRSEMNVSTLELGDSALYLCASSLGTAAGGDTQYFGPGTRLTVL.